This T cell receptor (beta chain) was identified in a study of control samples from healthy donors and cancer patients. Looked up from germline, CDR1 is SGDLS and CDR2 is YYNGEE. CDR3 length equals 14 residues. V was pared by 3 bases and J by 5 bases, with 6 bases of the junction left unmatched. Using immunoSEQ multiplex PCR, the repertoire was profiled, and TCRdb retains in-frame clones only, with some absent. The sample has some 120,000 clones, about 95% seen once. The source is a man aged 25 to 45 in good health. This rearrangement joins TRBV9 to TRBJ1-1; 8 nucleotides match TRBD1. The sequencing sample was made of blood. CDR3 DNA sequence: TGTGCCAGCAGCGCCGGGACAGGCATAACTGAAGCTTTCTTT. Protein sequence: CASSAGTGITEAFF.